Listed below are T cell receptor beta chains from one sample, sequenced in a study of cytomegalovirus exposure and HLA in healthy donors. Repertoires were generated with immunoSEQ multiplex PCR, while TCRdb's copy carries only in-frame clones and drops some. The sample lists about 85,000 clones, about 80% occurring once. The sample comprised PBMCs. These receptor sequences come from a woman aged 45-65 years in good health and CMV-seropositive. CDR3s include the opening cysteine and the closing phenylalanine or tryptophan. The D gene is left open where the match is weak. Clone sizes are given selectively: once, few, many, or a class where the clone is expanded.

V gene	D gene	CDR3 length	clone size	J gene	CDR3 protein	CDR3 DNA
TRBV11-2	TRBD1	15	few	TRBJ1-4	CASSLPGTGNEKLFF	TGTGCCAGCAGCTTACCTGGGACAGGAAATGAAAAACTGTTTTTT
TRBV2	TRBD1	13	-	TRBJ1-1	CASSEGQGWGAFF	TGTGCCAGCAGTGAAGGACAGGGGTGGGGAGCTTTCTTT
TRBV11-3	-	12	-	TRBJ2-5	CASSPSGETQYF	TGTGCCAGCAGCCCGTCCGGGGAGACCCAGTACTTC
TRBV29-1	-	13	-	TRBJ2-6	CSVRNSGANVLTF	TGCAGCGTCCGTAACTCTGGGGCCAACGTCCTGACTTTC
TRBV25-1	-	11	-	TRBJ1-1	CASSESRGAFF	TGTGCCAGCAGTGAGTCGCGGGGAGCTTTCTTT
TRBV30	TRBD2	13	-	TRBJ2-3	CACSGGFTDTQYF	TGTGCCTGCAGCGGGGGATTCACAGATACGCAGTATTTT
TRBV7-8	-	14	few	TRBJ1-2	CASSRGGGRRGYTF	TGTGCCAGCAGCCGAGGGGGGGGGCGGCGTGGCTACACCTTC
TRBV6-6	-	11	-	TRBJ1-1	CASSYRTEAFF	TGTGCCAGCAGTTACCGGACTGAAGCTTTCTTT
TRBV18	TRBD1	15	-	TRBJ2-1	CASSPGQQALNEQFF	TGTGCCAGCTCACCGGGACAGCAGGCGCTGAATGAGCAGTTCTTC
TRBV27	-	13	once	TRBJ2-4	CASSPRQGGIQYF	TGTGCCAGCAGCCCAAGACAGGGAGGAATTCAGTACTTC
TRBV7-2	-	17	-	TRBJ2-2	CASSRSGQLLDTGELFF	TGTGCCAGCAGCAGAAGCGGGCAGCTATTAGACACCGGGGAGCTGTTTTTT
TRBV11-2	TRBD1	15	-	TRBJ1-1	CASSLVQGARTEAFF	TGTGCCAGCAGCTTAGTACAGGGGGCGAGGACTGAAGCTTTCTTT
TRBV6-1	TRBD1	15	-	TRBJ1-5	CASRDRSYSNQPQHF	TGTGCCAGCCGGGACAGATCTTATAGCAATCAGCCCCAGCATTTT
TRBV2	TRBD1	14	-	TRBJ2-3	CASNGQGGTDTQYF	TGTGCCAGCAACGGACAGGGGGGCACAGATACGCAGTATTTT
TRBV5-1	TRBD1	16	-	TRBJ1-6	CASSLVAGQGTSPLHF	TGCGCCAGCAGTTTGGTGGCGGGACAGGGAACTTCACCCCTCCACTTT
TRBV19	TRBD1	14	-	TRBJ1-1	CASRGDRVTTEAFF	TGTGCCAGTAGGGGTGACAGGGTGACCACTGAAGCTTTCTTT
TRBV5-6	-	14	-	TRBJ2-1	CASSNPTAGNEQFF	TGTGCCAGCAGCAATCCGACAGCCGGGAATGAGCAGTTCTTC